Here is one T cell receptor (beta chain) with its context. Its antigen is unknown. Amplification of the TCR beta CDR3 regions used RNA transcripts (as template). RT-PCR was first run with HTBI primers, then multiplex PCR in a second round. Via MiXCR, TCRdb re-called the multiplex PCR reads, giving one row per CDR3 protein. The table records about 700,000 distinct CDR3 sequences, about two fifths of them present only once. V was shortened by 6 bases and J by 10 bases, with 9 bases between the two germline ends. The germline V gene has CDR1 WSHSY and CDR2 SAAADI. The CDR3 length is 10 residues. The record originates from a study of Graves' ophthalmopathy and Graves' hyperthyroidism. Whole-study context: Peripheral blood was obtained at first diagnosis, ahead of any treatment.

Donors with ophthalmopathy: moderate-to-severe activity, CAS ≥3, NOSPECS ≥4, duration under 3 months. Reliance was placed on clinical symptoms, serum thyroxine, TRAb, thyroid ultrasound and orbital computed tomography for diagnosis. Points from the study as a whole: The blood repertoire also included most expanded thyroid clonotypes above 0.001 frequency.

The origin of this receptor is an adult man with Graves' ophthalmopathy. The V and J genes are TRBV10-2 and TRBJ2-5, with D possibly matching TRBD1 (6 bases). Sequencing was performed on peripheral blood. The CDR3 DNA reads as TGCGCCAGCAGCCCAGGGGACCAGTACTTC. As protein: CASSPGDQYF.